This TCR beta chain was profiled in a study of identical twins (dated by TCRdb to 2016 to 2017). Regarding the study in general: TCR alpha and beta repertoires from monozygotic twins, unrelated adults of various ages and cord blood were deep-sequenced to test whether fetal clonotypes persist. Replicate twin experiments were performed at different times using different library preparation protocols to rule out contamination.

Paper-wide results and their limitations: Compared with coincidental sharing between unrelated individuals, an excess of low generation-probability sequences was observed among out-of-frame TCR alpha sequences shared between twins. Conclusions relied on cross-sectional statistical analysis, since the same donors could not be followed over many years. Invariant T cells such as MAIT and iNKT could partly confound zero-insertion analyses, although diverse VJ usage argued against such confounding for most clonotypes. Out-of-frame TCR alpha sharing in monozygotic twins was systematically underestimated by recombination models, whereas sharing between unrelated individuals was in agreement with the recombination models. Fewer insertions were carried by abundant cord blood beta clonotypes; a weaker similar trend was observed in young adult naive repertoires, while no such trend was observed in memory repertoires. A weaker excess of twin sharing was found in beta out-of-frame sequences because the signal-to-noise ratio was lowered by fewer shared sequences.

Libraries were prepared through 5' RACE. TCRdb records Illumina HiSeq 2000 as the sequencer. A universal primer binding site was introduced by template switching, and a unique molecular identifier was present in the final cDNA, enabling accurate counting of TCR cDNA molecules. Specific primers in the conserved constant-segment region were used to synthesize first-strand cDNA for the TCR alpha and beta chains. To control for contamination, each cDNA library was double barcoded with a SMART-Mk sample barcode plus Illumina barcodes. Two successive PCR steps introduced TruSeq adapter sequences along with Illumina sample barcodes. TCR alpha and beta cDNA libraries were sequenced on the Illumina HiSeq platform with custom primers. The paper's data handling went like this. Raw reads were processed with MiGEC to extract unique molecular identifiers, and MiXCR was used to determine CDR3 positions. For each individual, recombination models were inferred using an EM algorithm with the repgenHMM and IGoR tools. The analysis of shared clonotypes was done with the tcR package in R, with sharing normalized by the product of cloneset sizes. To study raw recombination free of thymic and clonal selection effects, out-of-frame nonproductive sequences were analyzed. TCRdb reprocessed the public reads (quality trimming at Q25 with fastp, clone calling with MiXCR) and kept in-frame beta chains. When rows share a CDR3 protein, they turn into one entry using the most common DNA and genes. TCRdb, rather than the study authors, made the V and J calls. Within this sample are more than 600,000 distinct CDR3 sequences, with roughly 20% of them counted one time only. The top ten clones comprise about an eighth of the sample.

Every donor was a healthy Caucasian. The twin cohort consisted of three pairs of female monozygotic twins, all aged roughly 18 to 30 years. Peripheral blood mononuclear cells were the source from which RNA for the TCR libraries was isolated. V is shortened by 6 bases, J by 4 bases, and the region joining them spans 18 bases. The CDR3 runs 15 residues from the cysteine to the phenylalanine. Kept here is only the CDR3 DNA, which spans 45 bases and is read in frame from base 1. Of note for this clonotype: Its recognized antigen is unknown. One base away there is no much larger clone; base qualities are not given.

Separately, the same data were catalogued under a study of T cells expressing NK-cell markers. The second paper further reports: Three sorted T-cell subsets (CD3+CD56+NKG2C+, CD3+CD56+NKG2C- and CD3+CD56-NKG2C+) from seven to nine donors had their TCR beta-chain repertoires profiled. Seven of the eight sequenced donors were HCMV-seropositive and one was HCMV-seronegative. To restrict sorting to alphabetaTCR-expressing T cells, an anti-gammadeltaTCR antibody was added in several experiments. In roughly 6 donors, the dominant CD3+CD56+NKG2C+ clonotypes ranked among the top 10 CD8+ clonotypes, making up roughly 1.0-7.0% of CD8+ T cells. Those dominant clonotypes were again the most abundant among CD3+CD56-NKG2C+ cells in a handful of donors, at roughly 25-60.1%. Whether the expanded NKG2C-expressing T cell clones were specific for HCMV antigens was left unclear. The study sequenced eight donors, all healthy volunteers chosen at random: three men and five women. To determine HCMV serostatus, a commercial ELISA kit was used to detect HCMV-specific IgG in serum. For six donors, bulk peripheral blood T-cell repertoires were additionally sequenced from unsorted PBMC. MIGEC was used to demultiplex reads and group the reads by UMI, and MiTCR was used to assemble and quantify clonotypes. To exclude erroneous sequences, only TCR cDNA sequences supported by at least two reads were retained. The tcR package was used for downstream repertoire analysis, and clonotypes were matched across fractions by CDR3 nucleotide sequence plus V segment. Antigen specificity was annotated against VDJdb with VDJmatch, allowing one amino acid substitution in CDR3.

The specimen sequenced was PBMCs. This clonotype was obtained from a woman aged 18-35 years in good health. The chain is encoded by TRBV12-3 or TRBV12-4 joined to TRBJ1-1, and TRBD1 may be the D gene, going by 5 matching bases. The nucleotides read TGTGCCAGCAGGCCCAGATCACGAGGGGTCACTGAAGCTTTCTTT. Translated, it reads CASRPRSRGVTEAFF.